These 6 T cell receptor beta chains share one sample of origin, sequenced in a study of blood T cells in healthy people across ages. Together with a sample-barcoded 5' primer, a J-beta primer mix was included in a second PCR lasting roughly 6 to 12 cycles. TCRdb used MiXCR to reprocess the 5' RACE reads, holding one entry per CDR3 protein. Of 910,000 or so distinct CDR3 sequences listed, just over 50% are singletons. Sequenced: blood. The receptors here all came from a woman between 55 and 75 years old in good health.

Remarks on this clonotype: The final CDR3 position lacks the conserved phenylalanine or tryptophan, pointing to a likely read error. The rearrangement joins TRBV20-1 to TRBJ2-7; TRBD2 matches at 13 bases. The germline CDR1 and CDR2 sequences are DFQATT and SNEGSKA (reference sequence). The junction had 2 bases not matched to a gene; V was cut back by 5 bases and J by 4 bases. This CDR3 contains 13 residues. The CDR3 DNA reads TGCAGTGCTCGGACTAGCGGGAGTTACGAGCAGTACTCC. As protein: CSARTSGSYEQYS.

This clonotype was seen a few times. CDR3 in DNA: TGTGCCAGCAGCCAAGATTGGCAGACCAATCAGCCCCAGCATTTT. Its translation is CASSQDWQTNQPQHF. V usage is TRBV4-2 and J usage is TRBJ1-5; D is unclear. Germline lookup yields CDR1 LGHNA and CDR2 YNFKEQ. V lost 0 bases and J 3 bases, leaving 9 bases between the germline ends. The CDR3 extends over 15 amino acids.

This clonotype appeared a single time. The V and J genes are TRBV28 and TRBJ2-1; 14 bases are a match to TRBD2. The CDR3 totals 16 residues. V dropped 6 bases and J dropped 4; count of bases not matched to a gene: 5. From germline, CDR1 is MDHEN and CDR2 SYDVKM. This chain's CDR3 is CASRVGTSGRYNEQFF. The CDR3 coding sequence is TGTGCCAGCAGAGTAGGGACTAGCGGGAGATACAATGAGCAGTTCTTC.

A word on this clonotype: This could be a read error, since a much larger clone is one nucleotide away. CDR3 amino acids: CASSLVPRAFYEQYF. In DNA form, the CDR3 reads TGCGCCAGCAGCTTGGTACCGAGGGCCTTCTACGAGCAGTACTTC. The V call is TRBV5-1, the J call TRBJ2-5; D might be TRBD2 (5 bases). TRBJ2-7 explains the end of the DNA better; the J call may be wrong. Germline-derived CDR1 and CDR2 are SGHRS and YFSETQ. The CDR3 is 15 residues long.

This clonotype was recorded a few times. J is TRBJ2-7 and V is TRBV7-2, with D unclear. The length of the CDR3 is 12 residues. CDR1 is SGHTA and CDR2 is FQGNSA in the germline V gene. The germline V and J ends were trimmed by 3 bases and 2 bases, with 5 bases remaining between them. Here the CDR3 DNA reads TGTGCCAGCAGCTTCTATGCCTACGAGCAGTACTTC. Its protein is CASSFYAYEQYF.

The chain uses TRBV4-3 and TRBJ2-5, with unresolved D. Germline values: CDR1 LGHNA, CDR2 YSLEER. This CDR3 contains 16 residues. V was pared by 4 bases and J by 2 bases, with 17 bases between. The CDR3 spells CASSPGANYRQETQYF. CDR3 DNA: TGCGCCAGCAGCCCAGGCGCGAACTATCGACAAGAGACCCAGTACTTC.